What follows are 23 T cell receptor beta chains derived from one specimen sequenced in a study of CD8 T cells in Susac syndrome (dated by TCRdb to about 2019). The library came from the immunoSEQ multiplex PCR assay. RNA was extracted using the RNeasy kit, and roughly 0.5 to 1 ug of the RNA was reverse transcribed with random hexamers. TCRdb passed the public sequencing reads through fastp at Q25 and MiXCR, retaining productive beta sequences. Rows with one shared CDR3 protein collapse into an entry with the most common genes and DNA. The sample table holds about 210,000 distinct CDR3 sequences, of which about 96% were seen once. 0.095% of the sample lies in the top ten. Input material: CD4+ T cells from PBMCs. These receptors all stem from a human donor with multiple sclerosis.

V and J are TRBV28 and TRBJ1-1, with 7 bases identical to TRBD1. CDR1 is MDHEN, CDR2 SYDVKM, per germline. The trim removed 4 bases at V and 6 bases at J, leaving 14 bases unmatched. The CDR3 has 16 amino acids. The CDR3 is CASSSPDRTGISEAFF. CDR3 DNA sequence: TGTGCCAGCAGTTCGCCGGACAGGACGGGGATCTCTGAAGCTTTCTTT.

This chain connects TRBV11-2 to TRBJ1-5; 7 bases are a match to TRBD1. V lost 4 bases to trimming and J lost 3 bases; unmatched junction nucleotides: 15. Looked up from germline, CDR1 is SGHAT and CDR2 is FQNNGV. The CDR3 has 18 amino acids. The CDR3 DNA is TGTGCCAGCAGCTCGAACACCCTTAGGACAGGCCTCAATCAGCCCCAGCATTTT. Translated: CASSSNTLRTGLNQPQHF.

The V gene is TRBV27, the J gene TRBJ2-3; TRBD2 might be the D (8 bases). Between the trimmed V and J ends, which lost 5 bases and 3 bases, there was a span of 21 bases. Germline assignment: CDR1 MNHEY and CDR2 SMNVEV (reference sequence). The CDR3 consists of 17 residues. The CDR3 here is CASSRGGWTGVTDTQYF. CDR3 nucleotides: TGTGCCAGCAGTCGGGGGGGGTGGACAGGAGTTACAGATACGCAGTATTTT.

This chain connects TRBV5-1 to TRBJ2-3; 14 nucleotides align to TRBD2. This CDR3 spans 16 amino acids. The J segment lost 6 bases and the V segment lost 4 bases, leaving 7 bases of the junction unmatched. Germline CDR1 and CDR2: SGHRS and YFSETQ. The CDR3 loop reads CASSTGTSGGTDTQYF. In DNA form, the CDR3 reads TGCGCCAGCAGCACCGGGACTAGCGGGGGTACCGATACGCAGTATTTT.

The CDR3 DNA follows: TGCGCCAGCAGCCAAGTAGGGGGGGAGCCCCAGCATTTT. Its protein is CASSQVGGEPQHF. The gene calls are TRBV4-1 and TRBJ1-5, with a tentative D call TRBD1 (6 bases). This CDR3 has 13 amino acids. The V gene's germline CDR1 is MGHRA and CDR2 YSYEKL. V gave up 1 base and J gave up 8 bases, with 9 bases separating them.

The chain couples TRBV2 to TRBJ2-1; D perhaps matches TRBD1 (6 bases). This CDR3 has 16 amino acids. Germline CDR1 SNHLY, CDR2 FYNNEI. V was shortened by 0 bases and J by 6 bases, with 15 bases between the two germline ends. The CDR3 region is CASSEAKRTRGNEQFF. The CDR3 DNA reads as TGTGCCAGCAGTGAAGCAAAACGGACCAGGGGCAATGAGCAGTTCTTC.

The chain has TRBV7-2 and TRBJ2-7, with D possibly TRBD1 on 5 matching bases. CDR3 length: 15 residues. The germline CDR1 and CDR2 sequences are SGHTA and FQGNSA. V lost 2 bases, J lost 2 bases, and 13 bases lay in between. The CDR3 reads CASSLQGATTYEQYF. Here the CDR3 DNA reads TGTGCCAGCAGCTTACAGGGCGCAACGACCTACGAGCAGTACTTC. Full variable domain (outside the CDR3, taken from reference TRBV7-2 and TRBJ2-7): GAGVSQSPSNKVTEKGKDVELRCDPISGHTALYWYRQSLGQGLEFLIYFQGNSAPDKSGLPSDRFSAERTGGSVSTLTIQRTQQEDSAVYLCASSLQGATTYEQYFGPGTRLTVT.

CDR3 sequence reads: CASSDGTSAGELFF. As DNA, the CDR3 is TGCGCCAGCAGCGACGGGACTAGCGCCGGGGAGCTGTTTTTT. The chain combines TRBV5-1 with TRBJ2-2; 10 bases match TRBD2. The V gene's germline CDR1 is SGHRS and CDR2 YFSETQ. The CDR3 is 14 residues long. The V gene end was trimmed by 4 bases and the J gene end by 6 bases; junction bases not matched to a gene: 3.

The chain recombines TRBV7-2 with TRBJ2-7; 8 nucleotides align to TRBD1. CDR1 SGHTA and CDR2 FQGNSA come from the germline V gene. This CDR3 spans 15 amino acids. V lost 1 base and J lost 4; bases outside the gene matches: 6. CDR3 DNA sequence: TGTGCCAGCAGCTTAGAGCCAGGGGGCACGTACGAGCAGTACTTC. Residues: CASSLEPGGTYEQYF.

Only one count was recorded for this clonotype. This chain joins TRBV6-4 and TRBJ2-1, with a tentative D call TRBD2 (5 bases). CDR3 length equals 11 residues. Germline assignment: CDR1 MRHNA and CDR2 SNTAGT. V was cut by 6 bases and J by 15 bases, with 15 bases left in between. CDR3 sequence (DNA): TGTGCCAGCAGCAGCCCAGAGGGTCCGTTCTTC. Amino acids: CASSSPEGPFF.

The rearrangement uses TRBV3-1 and TRBJ1-2, with D perhaps matching TRBD1 (5 bases). V was pared by 1 base and J by 4 bases, with 10 bases between. CDR1 LGHDT and CDR2 YNNKEL come from the germline V gene (reference sequence). The CDR3 is 14 amino acids. CDR3 residues: CASSQGPGTYGYTF. The CDR3 bases are TGTGCCAGCAGCCAAGGCCCAGGGACCTATGGCTACACCTTC. Complete variable domain (other parts from reference TRBV3-1 and TRBJ1-2): DTAVSQTPKYLVTQMGNDKSIKCEQNLGHDTMYWYKQDSKKFLKIMFSYNNKELIINETVPNRFSPKSPDKAHLNLHINSLELGDSAVYFCASSQGPGTYGYTFGSGTRLTVV.

J is TRBJ1-2 and V is TRBV27; 9 nucleotides agree with TRBD1. With 0 bases clipped from V and 6 bases from J, the junction kept 2 bases outside the gene matches. This CDR3 comprises 14 residues. The germline gives CDR1 MNHEY, CDR2 SMNVEV (reference sequence). This CDR3 reads CASSLSNRGHGYTF. Written as DNA, the CDR3 is TGTGCCAGCAGTTTATCGAACAGGGGGCATGGCTACACCTTC.

V usage is TRBV12-5 and J usage is TRBJ1-1; D gene uncertain. The CDR3 length is 11 residues. The germline V gene has CDR1 LGHNT and CDR2 FRNRAP. V was pared by 0 bases and J by 12 bases, with 8 bases between. CDR3 nucleotide sequence: TGTGCTAGTGGTTTGGTTGCGGGGACTTTCTTT. The encoded protein is CASGLVAGTFF.

The chain recombines TRBV4-2 with TRBJ1-6; 7 positions agree with TRBD1. Germline V gene data show CDR1 as LGHNA and CDR2 as YNFKEQ. Trimming removed 1 base from V and 6 bases from J; junction bases left unmatched: 9. The CDR3 spans 17 residues. As DNA, the CDR3 is TGTGCCAGCAGCCAAGCCGCGGGACAGAACACTAATTCACCCCTCCACTTT. Protein product: CASSQAAGQNTNSPLHF.

V is TRBV5-6 and J is TRBJ1-1; no clear D gene. The germline V and J ends were trimmed by 4 bases and 1 base, with 11 bases remaining between them. Per the germline V gene, CDR1 is SGHDT and CDR2 is YYEEEE. CDR3 size: 14 residues. The chain's CDR3 is CASSPDGRNTEAFF. Here the CDR3 DNA reads TGTGCCAGCAGCCCGGACGGTAGGAACACTGAAGCTTTCTTT. The complete variable domain, with remaining parts taken from reference TRBV5-6 and TRBJ1-1, reads DAGVTQSPTHLIKTRGQQVTLRCSPKSGHDTVSWYQQALGQGPQFIFQYYEEEERQRGNFPDRFSGHQFPNYSSELNVNALLLGDSALYLCASSPDGRNTEAFFGQGTRLTVV.

The rearrangement joins TRBV7-9 to TRBJ2-7; no definite D call. The CDR3 consists of 13 residues. V shed 8 bases and J shed 6 bases, with 17 bases lying between them. Germline CDR1 is SEHNR and CDR2 is FQNEAQ (reference sequence). The CDR3 DNA reads as TGTGCCAGCTCTTCAAATCCGGGCTCCGAGCAGTACTTC. Translating gives CASSSNPGSEQYF. Drawing the rest from reference TRBV7-9 and TRBJ2-7, the complete variable domain is DTGVSQNPRHKITKRGQNVTFRCDPISEHNRLYWYRQTLGQGPEFLTYFQNEAQLEKSRLLSDRFSAERPKGSFSTLEIQRTEQGDSAMYLCASSSNPGSEQYFGPGTRLTVT.

The DNA of the CDR3 is TGCGCCAGCAACCCGGGACAGGGGGCTGAAGCTGGCTACACCTTC. This gives the protein CASNPGQGAEAGYTF. This sequence joins TRBV5-1 and TRBJ1-2, with 12 bases matching TRBD1. From germline, CDR1 is SGHRS and CDR2 YFSETQ. V lost 6 bases and J lost 7; bases outside the gene matches: 10. This CDR3 has 15 residues. The entire variable domain, with the rest obtained from reference TRBV5-1 and TRBJ1-2, is as follows: KAGVTQTPRYLIKTRGQQVTLSCSPISGHRSVSWYQQTPGQGLQFLFEYFSETQRNKGNFPGRFSGRQFSNSRSEMNVSTLELGDSALYLCASNPGQGAEAGYTFGSGTRLTVV.

This chain uses TRBV12-3 or TRBV12-4 with TRBJ2-3; D may correspond to TRBD1 or TRBD2 (5 bases each). V was trimmed by 6 bases and J by 1 base, leaving 8 bases between them. The CDR3 totals 13 residues. The CDR3 region is CASSRGRTDTQYF. For the CDR3, the DNA is TGTGCCAGCAGCCGGGGCCGCACAGATACGCAGTATTTT.

The chain is built from TRBV9 and TRBJ1-2; D is unresolved. The CDR3 runs 15 residues. Trimming cost V 0 bases and J 5 bases, with 14 bases left between them. Germline values: CDR1 SGDLS, CDR2 YYNGEE. DNA for the CDR3: TGTGCCAGCAGCGTAGCCGCGGAGCAGAGGTATGGCTACACCTTC. Translating it yields CASSVAAEQRYGYTF.

J is TRBJ2-3 and V is TRBV12-3 or TRBV12-4, with TRBD1 as a possible D gene (5 bases). The CDR3 covers 14 residues. The germline V and J ends were trimmed by 6 bases and 2 bases, with 12 bases remaining between them. CDR3 loop: CASRRDRDTDTQYF. CDR3 DNA sequence: TGTGCCAGCAGGAGAGACAGAGACACAGATACGCAGTATTTT.

The CDR3 DNA follows: TGTGCCGGCACGAGTTTCGACAGTTCCACCTACGAGCAGTACTTC. Translating it yields CAGTSFDSSTYEQYF. The J gene is TRBJ2-7, the V gene TRBV6-5, with D maybe TRBD1 (5 bases). In germline, CDR1 is MNHEY, CDR2 SVGAGI. This CDR3 region has 15 residues. V lost 11 bases and J lost 2, with 22 bases in between.

The chain is built from TRBV3-1 and TRBJ2-7; D could derive from TRBD1 or TRBD2 (5 bases each). Germline loops: CDR1 LGHDT, CDR2 YNNKEL (reference sequence). The CDR3 contains 14 residues. The ends were cut back, 0 bases at V and 3 bases at J, with 9 bases in the middle. The DNA for the CDR3 is TGTGCCAGCAGCCAAGATTCGAGGGGCTACGAGCAGTACTTC. Protein: CASSQDSRGYEQYF.

The chain uses TRBV20-1 and TRBJ1-6; a possible D gene is TRBD1 (6 bases). Germline assignment: CDR1 DFQATT and CDR2 SNEGSKA (reference sequence). The CDR3 spans 14 residues. Trimming took off 6 bases at V and 7 bases at J, with 16 bases between the two ends. The CDR3 region has the DNA TGCAGTGCGAGGGGGGGCAGTTTAAATTCACCCCTCCACTTT. Translating it yields CSARGGSLNSPLHF.